One sample yielded the 8 T cell receptor beta chains listed below, sequenced in a study of OX40 agonist ivuxolimab in advanced cancers. Library creation used the immunoSEQ multiplex PCR assay. TCRdb's version of the immuneACCESS table is confined to in-frame rearrangements and falls short of the full clone set. An unresolved V gene accounts for under half of the shortfall where checked; the remainder is of unknown origin. The sample table shows 95,000 to 150,000 clones, and just under 95% are seen once. The ten largest clones represent over 0.15% of the sample. The sequencing used CD4+ or CD8+ T cells sorted from blood, collected in a trial of the OX40 agonist ivuxolimab. The receptors shown here come from an adult with an advanced solid tumor such as melanoma, head and neck, liver or kidney cancer.

CDR3 protein: CASSSKMPGVRRSPLHF. CDR3 DNA: TGTGCCAGCAGCTCCAAGATGCCCGGGGTTAGACGGTCACCCCTCCACTTT. The chain has TRBV11-3 and TRBJ1-6; no clear D. Trimming stripped 4 bases from V and 10 bases from J, with 23 bases between. The CDR3 is 17 residues long. The germline gives CDR1 SGHNT, CDR2 YENEEA.

This sequence joins TRBV7-7 and TRBJ2-1; no reliable D call. Germline-derived CDR1 and CDR2 are SSHAT and FNYEAQ (reference sequence). The V end was cut by 6 bases, the J end by 7 bases, with 13 bases between. The CDR3 loop spans 13 amino acids. The CDR3 sequence is CASSTSHGNEQFF. The CDR3 nucleotides read TGTGCCAGCAGTACTTCACACGGAAATGAGCAGTTCTTC.

The rearrangement uses TRBV18 and TRBJ2-6, with D uncertain. Germline values: CDR1 KGHSH, CDR2 LQKENI. The CDR3 totals 14 residues. V was shortened by 4 bases and J by 0 bases, with 4 bases between the two germline ends. The CDR3 DNA follows: TGTGCCAGCTCACGGGACTCTGGGGCCAACGTCCTGACTTTC. Amino acid sequence: CASSRDSGANVLTF.

This clone has just one count. The rearrangement uses TRBV10-3 and TRBJ1-3; D remains ambiguous. This CDR3 has 16 amino acids. The ends were cut back, 5 bases at V and 2 bases at J, with 16 bases in the middle. Germline V gene lookup returns CDR1 ENHRY and CDR2 SYGVKD. CDR3 in amino acids: CAISPDSPQTGNTIYF. The CDR3 nucleotides are TGTGCCATCAGTCCAGATAGCCCGCAAACTGGAAACACCATATATTTT.

Points on this clone: At one end, the junction sequence differs from germline, possibly due to a read error. The chain carries TRBV18 and TRBJ2-1; TRBD1 might be the D (5 bases). In germline, CDR1 is KGHSH, CDR2 LQKENI. CDR3 length: 16 residues. As DNA, the CDR3 is TGTGCCAGCTCGCCACTTCAGGGTGGTACCTACAATGAGCAGTTCTTC. It encodes CASSPLQGGTYNEQFF. The entire variable domain, with the rest obtained from reference TRBV18 and TRBJ2-1, is as follows: NAGVMQNPRHLVRRRGQEARLRCSPMKGHSHVYWYRQLPEEGLKFMVYLQKENIIDESGMPKERFSAEFPKEGPSILRIQQVVRGDSAAYFCASSPLQGGTYNEQFFGPGTRLTVL.

This clone was seen a single time. This sequence joins TRBV7-2 and TRBJ1-2; D might be TRBD1 (6 bases). Trimming left V 5 bases short and J 1 base short, with 20 bases between. Germline V gene lookup returns CDR1 SGHTA and CDR2 FQGNSA. The CDR3 loop spans 17 amino acids. This CDR3 is CASSLDPWDTNNYGYTF. The CDR3 region has the DNA TGTGCCAGCAGCCTGGATCCCTGGGACACTAATAACTATGGCTACACCTTC.

CDR3 region: CASGATDRKYNEKLFF. CDR3 nucleotides: TGTGCCAGCGGGGCGACGGACAGGAAATATAATGAAAAACTGTTTTTT. This chain joins TRBV28 and TRBJ1-4; the match to TRBD1 covers 7 bases. Unmatched junction bases numbered 13, after V lost 8 bases and J lost 4 bases. CDR3 size: 16 residues. Germline V gene lookup returns CDR1 MDHEN and CDR2 SYDVKM.

The chain has TRBV27 and TRBJ1-5, with unresolved D. With 8 bases removed from V and 4 bases from J, the gap between germline ends came to 12 bases. The germline V gene has CDR1 MNHEY and CDR2 SMNVEV (reference sequence). This CDR3 has 13 residues. The CDR3 loop reads CASAIRGNQPQHF. The CDR3 region has the DNA TGTGCCAGCGCGATCCGGGGAAATCAGCCCCAGCATTTT.